Listed below are T cell receptor beta chains from one sample, sequenced in a study of early T cells in non-severe SARS-CoV-2 infection. TCRdb re-called the 5' RACE reads with MiXCR, one entry per CDR3 protein. The sample lists 40,000 to 60,000 distinct CDR3 sequences, about 9.8% occurring once. Sequenced material: whole blood. Receptors originate from an adult who was a healthcare worker with PCR-confirmed SARS-CoV-2 infection or an uninfected control (not recorded which). Each CDR3 is given with its conserved first and last residue. A D gene is named only where the DNA matches it firmly. Size values are once, few and many counts, or a class for expanded clones, and some rows have none.

V: TRBV29-1; J: TRBJ2-4; D: .; size: .; DNA: TGCAGCGTTGACGGGGACATTCAGTACTTC; CDR3: CSVDGDIQYF
V: TRBV28; J: TRBJ1-2; D: .; size: few; DNA: TGTGCCAGCAGTTCTACAGGACGTGGCTACACCTTC; CDR3: CASSSTGRGYTF
V: TRBV27; J: TRBJ1-5; D: TRBD1; size: many; DNA: TGTGCCAGCAGCCGGACAGGGGGCATAGTGGGACAGCCCCAGCATTTT; CDR3: CASSRTGGIVGQPQHF
V: TRBV4-2; J: TRBJ2-7; D: .; size: many; DNA: TGTGCCAGCAGCCAGGGGGGCAGTGCCTACGAGCAGTACTTC; CDR3: CASSQGGSAYEQYF
V: TRBV25-1; J: TRBJ2-7; D: TRBD2; size: few; DNA: TGTGCCAGCAGTGCTAGCGGTTACTCCTACGAGCAGTACTTC; CDR3: CASSASGYSYEQYF
V: TRBV20-1; J: TRBJ2-5; D: .; size: .; DNA: TGCAGCGGGATTAAGGGTCATGGAGAGACCCAGTACTTC; CDR3: CSGIKGHGETQYF
V: TRBV30; J: TRBJ1-5; D: .; size: many; DNA: TGTGCCTGGAGTGTACCGGGGGGCGGACAGCCCCAGCATTTT; CDR3: CAWSVPGGGQPQHF
V: TRBV6-5; J: TRBJ2-1; D: TRBD2; size: .; DNA: TGTGCCAGCACCCGAGGGCCGGGACTAGCGGTGAATGAGCAGTTCTTC; CDR3: CASTRGPGLAVNEQFF
V: TRBV27; J: TRBJ2-3; D: TRBD2; size: .; DNA: TGTGCCAGCTCTCGAGGTGCGGGAGGGGGAGATACGCAGTATTTT; CDR3: CASSRGAGGGDTQYF
V: TRBV28; J: TRBJ2-3; D: TRBD2; size: many; DNA: TGTGCCAGCATCCCGGCGGGACTAGCGGGAGGGGATACGCAGTATTTT; CDR3: CASIPAGLAGGDTQYF
V: TRBV29-1; J: TRBJ2-1; D: .; size: few; DNA: TGCAGCGTTGGGACGGGTGAGCAGTTCTTC; CDR3: CSVGTGEQFF
V: TRBV6-6; J: TRBJ2-5; D: .; size: many; DNA: TGTGCCAGCAGAAGGGACGTCGAAGAGACCCAGTACTTC; CDR3: CASRRDVEETQYF
V: TRBV12-5; J: TRBJ1-4; D: .; size: .; DNA: TGTGCTAGTGCCGATAATGAAAAACTGTTTTTT; CDR3: CASADNEKLFF
V: TRBV29-1; J: TRBJ1-1; D: .; size: few; DNA: TGCAGCGTTGCCCTCCGGACTGAAGCTTTCTTT; CDR3: CSVALRTEAFF
V: TRBV29-1; J: TRBJ2-3; D: .; size: few; DNA: TGCAGCGTTGCGGAGCCTAGCACAGATACGCAGTATTTT; CDR3: CSVAEPSTDTQYF
V: TRBV7-8; J: TRBJ2-7; D: .; size: many; DNA: TGTGCCAGCAGCTTGCGAAGAGCCTACGAGCAGTACTTC; CDR3: CASSLRRAYEQYF
V: TRBV7-6; J: TRBJ2-1; D: .; size: many; DNA: TGTGCCAGCAGCCTCACGGCCCTTGGTGAGCAGTTCTTC; CDR3: CASSLTALGEQFF
V: TRBV2; J: TRBJ2-3; D: .; size: few; DNA: TGTGCCAGCAGTGTGGAACGGGAGTCAGATACGCAGTATTTT; CDR3: CASSVERESDTQYF
V: TRBV28; J: TRBJ1-3; D: .; size: many; DNA: TGTGCCAGTCACCGGGACCCCTCTGGAAACACCATATATTTT; CDR3: CASHRDPSGNTIYF
V: TRBV27; J: TRBJ2-7; D: TRBD2; size: .; DNA: TGTGCCACCTCGGAGGGTAGCGGGGCCTACGAGCAGTACTTC; CDR3: CATSEGSGAYEQYF
V: TRBV19; J: TRBJ2-1; D: .; size: many; DNA: TGTGCCAGTAGTATGGGACCGAATGAGCAGTTCTTC; CDR3: CASSMGPNEQFF
V: TRBV19; J: TRBJ1-4; D: .; size: many; DNA: TGTGCCAGTAGTACCCCACTCCGGGACATCGGTACTGAAAAACTGTTTTTT; CDR3: CASSTPLRDIGTEKLFF
V: TRBV29-1; J: TRBJ2-7; D: .; size: .; DNA: TGCAGCGTGAGTGTAGCAGGGCTTTACGAGCAGTACTTC; CDR3: CSVSVAGLYEQYF
V: TRBV6-6; J: TRBJ2-1; D: .; size: few; DNA: TGTGCCAGTTGTACACCGGGTAATGAGCAGTTCTTC; CDR3: CASCTPGNEQFF
V: TRBV7-7; J: TRBJ2-7; D: .; size: many; DNA: TGTGCCAGCAGCCCGCGCTGGGGCCAGAACTACGAGCAGTACTTC; CDR3: CASSPRWGQNYEQYF
V: TRBV28; J: TRBJ1-1; D: .; size: few; DNA: TGTGCCAGCAGTTTTAAGGAGAACACTGAAGCTTTCTTT; CDR3: CASSFKENTEAFF
V: TRBV7-9; J: TRBJ1-2; D: TRBD1; size: many; DNA: TGTGCCAGCAGCCCCAGGGACAGGGAGGAATCGAACTATGGCTACACCTTC; CDR3: CASSPRDREESNYGYTF
V: TRBV11-2; J: TRBJ1-1; D: .; size: many; DNA: TGTGCCAGCAGCTCCGAAGCAGGCTGGGGCGACACTGAAGCTTTCTTT; CDR3: CASSSEAGWGDTEAFF
V: TRBV2; J: TRBJ2-1; D: TRBD2; size: many; DNA: TGTGCCAGCAGCCCCTCTCCGGGACTAGCGGACAATGAGCAGTTCTTC; CDR3: CASSPSPGLADNEQFF
V: TRBV5-1; J: TRBJ2-7; D: TRBD2; size: many; DNA: TGCGCCAGCAGCTTGGGGACTAGCGCCCTCTCCTACGAGCAGTACTTC; CDR3: CASSLGTSALSYEQYF
V: TRBV5-8; J: TRBJ1-5; D: TRBD1; size: many; DNA: TGTGCCAGCAGCCGGGGACAGGAGAAAAATCAGCCCCAGCATTTT; CDR3: CASSRGQEKNQPQHF
V: TRBV7-3; J: TRBJ2-1; D: .; size: many; DNA: TGTGCCAGCAGCTATGAAGGACTAGGGGGCTCCTACAATGAGCAGTTCTTC; CDR3: CASSYEGLGGSYNEQFF
V: TRBV7-6; J: TRBJ2-2; D: TRBD1; size: .; DNA: TGTGCCAGCAGCTTAGAGGCAGGGGGCGCGGTGGCCGGGGAGCTGTTTTTT; CDR3: CASSLEAGGAVAGELFF
V: TRBV5-1; J: TRBJ2-3; D: .; size: many; DNA: TGCGCCAGCAGTCATCAGCGGGCCAGAACAGATACGCAGTATTTT; CDR3: CASSHQRARTDTQYF
V: TRBV3-1; J: TRBJ1-3; D: .; size: .; DNA: TGTGCCAGCAGCCAAACCTCTGGAAACACCATATATTTT; CDR3: CASSQTSGNTIYF
V: TRBV7-9; J: TRBJ2-7; D: TRBD1; size: few; DNA: TGTGCCAGCAGCTTAGCGGGATACAGGGGTTCCTACGAGCAGTACTTC; CDR3: CASSLAGYRGSYEQYF
V: TRBV20-1; J: TRBJ2-1; D: TRBD2; size: .; DNA: TGCAGTGCCTGGGGTTTTCGGACTAGCGGGAAGGATAATGAGCAGTTCTTC; CDR3: CSAWGFRTSGKDNEQFF
V: TRBV2; J: TRBJ2-1; D: TRBD2; size: few; DNA: TGTGCCAGCAGGGCCCTAAAACTAGCGGGAGGTTTGAATGAGCAGTTCTTC; CDR3: CASRALKLAGGLNEQFF
V: TRBV3-1; J: TRBJ2-7; D: TRBD2; size: few; DNA: TGTGCCAGCAGCCAAGATTACGGGGGAGGGCCTAGCGAGCAGTACTTC; CDR3: CASSQDYGGGPSEQYF
V: TRBV12-3/TRBV12-4; J: TRBJ1-5; D: TRBD1; size: .; DNA: TGTGCCAGCAGTCGGACAGGCTCTGTCGCCCAGCATTTT; CDR3: CASSRTGSVAQHF